This entry concerns a single T cell receptor (beta chain). V dropped 4 bases and J dropped 5; count of bases not matched to a gene: 16. The CDR3 totals 17 residues. The germline gives CDR1 MDHEN, CDR2 SYDVKM. These data are taken from a study of blood T cell repertoires in COVID-19. On the study more broadly: Samples taken during acute and convalescent COVID-19 were collected in the United States, Italy and Spain. T cells, B-cell-depleted T cells, or PBMCs provided the cDNA or gDNA that served as material.

Study processing details: Nucleated cell number was recorded as an estimate derived from reference gene primer amplification. TCRdb keeps only in-frame clones here, not all; method: immunoSEQ multiplex PCR. The V and J calls and clone size are taken from that table; D and trimming were inferred from the DNA. This table has just under 150,000 clones, roughly 90% appearing once. The chain carries TRBV28 and TRBJ2-7, with 8 bases aligning to TRBD2. The sequence was collected from a woman aged 45-60 years with acute or convalescent COVID-19. Material: peripheral blood. The CDR3 DNA sequence: TGTGCCAGCAGTTCCCCCCTTAGTAGCGGGATCATCCACGAGCAGTACTTC. This codes for CASSSPLSSGIIHEQYF.